This T cell receptor (beta chain) comes out of a study of T cell repertoires in cytomegalovirus infection. Overall study context: CMV epitopes that were recently identified and HLA-C-restricted were used alongside well-studied HLA-B-restricted ones. It was the public TCR beta signatures that indicated both CMV infection and matching HLA type. Notes on the study in general: HLA-C-restricted TCR beta clonotypes specific for CMV led the ex vivo response. Adding up the frequency of public TCR beta families identified people who carried CMV plus the relevant HLA.

This clonotype occurred a few times. Its antigen is not identified. Using its own MiXCR run on the reads, TCRdb lists one record per CDR3 protein. Altogether some 43,000 distinct CDR3 sequences are present, about 21% being singletons, with the ten largest covering 80% to 90%. Germline V gene lookup returns CDR1 SGHTA and CDR2 FQGNSA. CDR3 length: 17 residues. The V gene end was trimmed by 5 bases and the J gene end by 7 bases; junction bases not matched to a gene: 19. Material: CD8+ T cells from cultured PBMCs, obtained from culture after CMV antigen stimulation. This sequence originates from a human donor in good health (CMV status not recorded). Some clones in this sample may be carry-over from other donors' samples. The chain couples TRBV7-2 to TRBJ1-2, with 7 bases aligning to TRBD1. The CDR3 loop reads CASSRPGTATSGGGYTF. CDR3 nucleotide sequence: TGTGCCAGCAGCCGTCCCGGGACAGCTACTTCTGGGGGTGGCTACACCTTC. Complete variable domain (other parts from reference TRBV7-2 and TRBJ1-2): GAGVSQSPSNKVTEKGKDVELRCDPISGHTALYWYRQSLGQGLEFLIYFQGNSAPDKSGLPSDRFSAERTGGSVSTLTIQRTQQEDSAVYLCASSRPGTATSGGGYTFGSGTRLTVV.